The next 26 T cell receptor beta chains were all read from a single sample in a study of Ad26.COV2.S vaccination and SARS-CoV-2 variants. Treatment given: approximately 18 received Ad26.COV2.S at low or high dose, single or two shots; roughly five received placebo; per-sample allocation not given. The samples were gathered on day 63 after the first injection of vaccine or placebo. Data came from immunoSEQ multiplex PCR; TCRdb stores just in-frame clones and leaves some out. The data contain about 400,000 clones, roughly 90% of them singletons. The specimen was peripheral blood, collected in a trial of Ad26.COV2.S vaccine versus placebo. The receptors originated from a person between 18 and 65 years old who received the Ad26.COV2.S COVID-19 vaccine or a placebo.

A single count supports this clone. The chain combines TRBV11-3 with TRBJ2-5; D is unresolved. The CDR3 sequence is 13 residues long. The V end was cut by 0 bases, the J end by 5 bases, with 7 bases between. In germline, CDR1 is SGHNT, CDR2 YENEEA. The CDR3 DNA reads TGTGCCAGCAGCTTAGAGGCCACGGAGACCCAGTACTTC. Amino acid sequence: CASSLEATETQYF.

The rearrangement links TRBV19 to TRBJ2-7, with 7 bases lining up with TRBD1. Losses at the gene ends were 7 bases for V and 3 bases for J; bases not matched to a gene: 9. The germline V gene encodes CDR1 LNHDA and CDR2 SQIVND (reference sequence). CDR3 length equals 14 residues. Here the CDR3 reads CASTSRDRNYEQYF. CDR3 coding DNA: TGTGCCAGTACTTCCCGGGACAGAAACTACGAGCAGTACTTC.

The gene calls are TRBV19 and TRBJ2-2; TRBD1 matches at 11 bases. The CDR3 extends over 14 amino acids. Trimming removed 6 bases from V and 4 bases from J; junction bases left unmatched: 1. The germline gives CDR1 LNHDA, CDR2 SQIVND (reference sequence). The CDR3 sequence is CASRGTGGTGELFF. DNA of the CDR3: TGTGCCAGTAGGGGGACAGGGGGCACCGGGGAGCTGTTTTTT.

The chain links TRBV7-2 to TRBJ2-1; D perhaps matches TRBD2 (5 bases). The CDR3 is made up of 14 amino acids. Germline CDR1 SGHTA, CDR2 FQGNSA. Trimming took off 2 bases at V and 9 bases at J, with 14 bases between the two ends. Here the CDR3 reads CASSLLGAVLEQFF. CDR3 in DNA: TGTGCCAGCAGCTTATTGGGAGCGGTCCTTGAGCAGTTCTTC.

This chain joins TRBV4-1 and TRBJ1-2, with TRBD1 identical over 8 bases. V trimming: 3 bases; J trimming: 4 bases; junction bases outside the gene matches: 4. Germline-derived CDR1 and CDR2 are MGHRA and YSYEKL. The CDR3 loop spans 14 amino acids. CDR3 DNA: TGCGCCAGCAGCCAGTCGGACAGGGTCTATGGCTACACCTTC. Translation: CASSQSDRVYGYTF.

This chain uses TRBV19 with TRBJ2-7; D is uncertain. The germline V gene has CDR1 LNHDA and CDR2 SQIVND (reference sequence). The V gene lost 3 bases and the J gene lost 4 bases, with 13 bases spanning the gap. The CDR3 totals 14 residues. For the CDR3, the DNA is TGTGCCAGTAGTATTAAAGGGTATCGTTACGAGCAGTACTTC. It encodes CASSIKGYRYEQYF.

The chain couples TRBV2 to TRBJ2-7, with a tentative D call TRBD2 (6 bases). Germline CDR1 SNHLY, CDR2 FYNNEI. Trimming took 1 base from V and 6 from J, leaving 13 bases between them. The CDR3 contains 14 residues. CDR3 sequence: CASSEGGGIGEQYF. CDR3 coding DNA: TGTGCCAGCAGTGAAGGGGGAGGAATTGGCGAGCAGTACTTC.

The chain combines TRBV7-2 with TRBJ2-5; D is ambiguous. This CDR3 has 14 residues. Germline V gene data show CDR1 as SGHTA and CDR2 as FQGNSA. Trimming removed 2 bases at V and 0 bases at J, with 7 bases between. As DNA, the CDR3 is TGTGCCAGCAGCTTACTGGGGTACCAAGAGACCCAGTACTTC. Translated: CASSLLGYQETQYF.

J is TRBJ1-2 and V is TRBV28; D not resolved. Trimming pared 2 bases from V and 9 bases from J, leaving 13 bases between. The CDR3 extends over 13 amino acids. CDR1 MDHEN and CDR2 SYDVKM come from the germline V gene. The CDR3 here is CASSLLVGIRYTF. DNA of the CDR3: TGTGCCAGCAGTTTACTCGTAGGGATACGCTACACCTTC.

The rearrangement uses TRBV27 and TRBJ2-7; unclear D gene. Germline-derived CDR1 and CDR2 are MNHEY and SMNVEV (reference sequence). The CDR3 runs 11 residues. Trimming left V 8 bases short and J 3 bases short, with 8 bases between. The CDR3 DNA is TGTGCCAGCGGGTTATTCTACGAGCAGTACTTC. This encodes CASGLFYEQYF.

The table lists this clone with a count of one. The chain combines TRBV6-1 with TRBJ1-2; D is undetermined. CDR1 and CDR2 from the germline V gene are MNHNS and SASEGT. This CDR3 is 15 amino acids long. Trimming removed 1 base at V and 5 bases at J, with 14 bases between. The CDR3 sequence is CASSEVRVGRYGYTF. The CDR3 bases are TGTGCCAGCAGTGAAGTGAGGGTAGGGCGGTATGGCTACACCTTC.

The CDR3, as DNA: TGTGCCAGCAGCGGAGGGGGACAGGGAGGGTCACCCCTCCACTTT. It specifies CASSGGGQGGSPLHF. The chain employs TRBV9 and TRBJ1-6, with 9 bases matching TRBD1. The junction had 8 bases not matched to a gene; V was cut back by 3 bases and J by 10 bases. Per germline, CDR1 SGDLS and CDR2 YYNGEE. CDR3 length equals 15 residues.

The chain has TRBV5-1 and TRBJ2-2, with 7 positions matching TRBD1. V shed 1 base and J 2 bases; nucleotides not matched to a gene: 2. The V gene's germline CDR1 is SGHRS and CDR2 YFSETQ. This CDR3 comprises 15 residues. The CDR3 here is CASSLYRGNTGELFF. The CDR3 DNA follows: TGCGCCAGCAGCTTGTACAGGGGAAACACCGGGGAGCTGTTTTTT.

This rearrangement joins TRBV4-1 to TRBJ2-1; the D is unclear. CDR1 is MGHRA, CDR2 YSYEKL, per germline. V lost 0 bases, J lost 7 bases, and 13 bases lay in between. The CDR3 is 15 amino acids. CDR3: CASSQDTVGRNEQFF. The CDR3 DNA reads TGCGCCAGCAGCCAAGATACAGTTGGACGTAATGAGCAGTTCTTC.

The CDR3 here is CASSLNTPGQLYKNIQYF. The CDR3 DNA is TGTGCCAGCAGTTTAAATACTCCGGGACAGCTATACAAAAACATTCAGTACTTC. V is TRBV27 and J is TRBJ2-4; TRBD1 matches at 7 bases. The germline V gene has CDR1 MNHEY and CDR2 SMNVEV (reference sequence). The V gene end was trimmed by 2 bases and the J gene end by 3 bases; junction bases not matched to a gene: 13. The length of the CDR3 is 18 residues.

The V and J genes are TRBV4-1 and TRBJ2-5; D unresolved. The CDR3 has 13 residues. In germline, CDR1 is MGHRA, CDR2 YSYEKL. V was trimmed by 3 bases and J by 5 bases, leaving 10 bases between them. CDR3 DNA: TGCGCCAGCAGCCAGCTAATCATGGAGACCCAGTACTTC. Protein sequence: CASSQLIMETQYF.

Remarks on this clone: Distinct nucleotide sequences in the sample also encode this CDR3. The chain recombines TRBV30 with TRBJ2-5; D unresolved. V dropped 0 bases and J dropped 5 bases, with 4 bases sitting between them. Germline CDR1 is GTSNPN and CDR2 is SVGIG (reference sequence). CDR3 length equals 11 residues. The CDR3 nucleotides are TGTGCCTGGAGTGTCGGGGAGACCCAGTACTTC. Protein: CAWSVGETQYF. The full variable domain, in which reference TRBV30 and TRBJ2-5 provide the parts outside the CDR3, is SQTIHQWPATLVQPVGSPLSLECTVEGTSNPNLYWYRQAAGRGLQLLFYSVGIGQISSEVPQNLSASRPQDRQFILSSKKLLLSDSGFYLCAWSVGETQYFGPGTRLLVL.

The chain has TRBV12-5 and TRBJ1-5, with D unresolved. V dropped 6 bases and J dropped 5 bases, with 14 bases sitting between them. From germline, CDR1 is LGHNT and CDR2 FRNRAP. CDR3 length: 14 amino acids. CDR3 DNA sequence: TGTGCTAGTGGCACCGGGAACAAGCATCAGCCCCAGCATTTT. It encodes CASGTGNKHQPQHF.

J is TRBJ1-1 and V is TRBV27; D not certain. This CDR3 contains 12 residues. The germline CDR1 and CDR2 sequences are MNHEY and SMNVEV (reference sequence). The V end was cut by 3 bases, the J end by 6 bases, with 8 bases between. This CDR3 is CASSFLGAEAFF. The CDR3 coding sequence is TGTGCCAGCAGTTTTCTGGGAGCTGAAGCTTTCTTT.

This chain connects TRBV28 to TRBJ2-1, with D maybe TRBD2 (5 bases). V was shortened by 3 bases and J by 10 bases, with 10 bases between the two germline ends. This CDR3 has 12 residues. Germline V gene data show CDR1 as MDHEN and CDR2 as SYDVKM. CDR3 sequence (DNA): TGTGCCAGCAGTTTCCCTAGCAACGAGCAGTTCTTC. Its translation is CASSFPSNEQFF.

The V and J genes are TRBV9 and TRBJ2-3; D is undetermined. There are 12 residues in the CDR3. The V end was cut by 7 bases, the J end by 3 bases, with 9 bases between. Per germline, CDR1 SGDLS and CDR2 YYNGEE. CDR3: CASEDGTDTQYF. The CDR3 nucleotides are TGTGCCAGCGAGGACGGGACAGATACGCAGTATTTT.

The chain couples TRBV9 to TRBJ1-6, with D maybe TRBD1 (5 bases). Germline V lookup: CDR1 SGDLS, CDR2 YYNGEE. The CDR3 runs to 16 residues. V lost 1 base and J lost 9, with 17 bases in between. In nucleotides, the CDR3 is TGTGCCAGCAGCGTAAGTACAGGCCTCGGGGGTTCACCCCTCCACTTT. Its protein product is CASSVSTGLGGSPLHF.

The chain uses TRBV28 and TRBJ2-7; a possible D gene is TRBD1 (5 bases). With 2 bases removed from V and 6 bases from J, the gap between germline ends came to 11 bases. The CDR3 has 13 residues. The V gene's germline CDR1 is MDHEN and CDR2 SYDVKM. The CDR3 DNA sequence: TGTGCCAGCAGTTTAAGGGGTATGAGCGAGCAGTACTTC. It translates to CASSLRGMSEQYF.

The chain carries TRBV6-1 and TRBJ1-4; D not resolved. CDR1 is MNHNS and CDR2 is SASEGT in the germline V gene. With 0 bases removed from V and 7 bases from J, the gap between germline ends came to 9 bases. The CDR3 consists of 14 residues. CDR3 amino acids: CASSEAVGGEKLFF. In nucleotides, the CDR3 is TGTGCCAGCAGTGAAGCAGTCGGCGGTGAAAAACTGTTTTTT.

This clone was picked up a small number of times. The rearrangement uses TRBV6-5 and TRBJ1-2; D not resolved. The ends were cut back, 0 bases at V and 0 bases at J, with 8 bases in the middle. In germline, CDR1 is MNHEY, CDR2 SVGAGI. The CDR3 consists of 15 residues. The CDR3 coding sequence is TGTGCCAGCAGTTACTCGGGCAGCTCTAACTATGGCTACACCTTC. Translation gives CASSYSGSSNYGYTF.

The chain links TRBV4-3 to TRBJ2-7, with D perhaps assigned TRBD1 or TRBD2 (5 bases each). Germline V gene data show CDR1 as LGHNA and CDR2 as YSLEER. The CDR3 loop spans 15 amino acids. Trimming pared 4 bases from V and 2 bases from J, leaving 15 bases between. CDR3 sequence: CASSPSEGLTYEQYF. In DNA, the CDR3 is TGCGCCAGCAGCCCGTCAGAGGGGCTGACCTACGAGCAGTACTTC.